Following are 30 T cell receptor beta chains from one sample sequenced in a study of T cell changes during pregnancy in multiple sclerosis. Sequencing used immunoSEQ multiplex PCR; TCRdb keeps in-frame clones, though not all of them. The data show roughly 52,000 clones, approximately 94% seen once. The sequenced sample was CD8+ T cells from peripheral blood mononuclear cells, obtained before pregnancy. The receptors were sampled from a female donor with multiple sclerosis, enrolled in a pregnancy study.

The J gene is TRBJ2-1, the V gene TRBV27; perhaps TRBD1 as D (6 bases). This CDR3 has 13 residues. V shed 3 bases and J shed 6 bases, with 9 bases lying between them. Germline V gene lookup returns CDR1 MNHEY and CDR2 SMNVEV (reference sequence). The CDR3 reads CASSFTGFNEQFF. The CDR3 DNA reads as TGTGCCAGCAGTTTTACAGGGTTCAATGAGCAGTTCTTC.

The sample holds one count of this clone. The chain employs TRBV29-1 and TRBJ2-3; 8 bases are a match to TRBD1. The CDR3 totals 14 residues. Germline V gives CDR1 SQVTM, CDR2 ANQGSEA. V trimming: 6 bases; J trimming: 1 base; junction bases outside the gene matches: 6. The CDR3 sequence: CSVPGTGGTDTQYF. CDR3 bases: TGCAGCGTACCCGGGACAGGAGGCACAGATACGCAGTATTTT.

The rearrangement links TRBV5-1 to TRBJ2-2; 7 bases fit TRBD2. Germline V gene lookup returns CDR1 SGHRS and CDR2 YFSETQ. The CDR3 is 17 amino acids. With 4 bases clipped from V and 4 bases from J, the junction kept 13 bases outside the gene matches. This chain's CDR3 is CASSLRIAGDSTGELFF. DNA of the CDR3: TGCGCCAGCAGCCTCCGAATTGCGGGAGACTCCACCGGGGAGCTGTTTTTT.

The chain links TRBV7-2 to TRBJ1-5; D is uncertain. The CDR3 extends over 15 amino acids. The V end lost 0 bases, the J end lost 4 bases, and 10 bases lay between the germline ends. Germline assignment: CDR1 SGHTA and CDR2 FQGNSA. Here the CDR3 DNA reads TGTGCCAGCAGCTTAGCGGGGAGGTCAAATCAGCCCCAGCATTTT. Amino acids: CASSLAGRSNQPQHF. Full variable domain (remainder filled in from reference TRBV7-2 and TRBJ1-5): GAGVSQSPSNKVTEKGKDVELRCDPISGHTALYWYRQSLGQGLEFLIYFQGNSAPDKSGLPSDRFSAERTGGSVSTLTIQRTQQEDSAVYLCASSLAGRSNQPQHFGDGTRLSIL.

The chain employs TRBV10-1 and TRBJ2-1; perhaps TRBD2 as D (5 bases). CDR3 length equals 14 residues. V lost 6 bases and J lost 6, with 15 bases in between. Germline-derived CDR1 and CDR2 are WNHNN and SYGVQD (reference sequence). The CDR3 reads CASSLDGLANEQFF. In nucleotides, the CDR3 is TGCGCCAGCAGCCTCGACGGGCTAGCCAATGAGCAGTTCTTC.

The V and J genes are TRBV6-1 and TRBJ2-3; D might be TRBD1 (5 bases). The CDR3 sequence is 13 residues long. Germline V gene data show CDR1 as MNHNS and CDR2 as SASEGT. Between the trimmed V and J ends, which lost 4 bases and 2 bases, there was a span of 7 bases. CDR3 sequence (DNA): TGTGCCAGCAGTGGGGGCAACACAGATACGCAGTATTTT. Translation gives CASSGGNTDTQYF.

The chain carries TRBV5-4 and TRBJ2-7, with TRBD1 matching over 9 bases. The CDR3 consists of 14 residues. From germline, CDR1 is SGHNT and CDR2 YYREEE (reference sequence). Germline trimming cut 4 bases from V and 5 bases from J; bases unmatched to any gene: 7. The CDR3 loop reads CASSRGQGKDEQYF. The CDR3 region has the DNA TGTGCCAGCAGCCGAGGACAGGGGAAAGACGAGCAGTACTTC.

The rearrangement uses TRBV29-1 and TRBJ2-3; 9 bases fit TRBD2. Germline V CDR1 and CDR2: SQVTM, ANQGSEA. This CDR3 is built from 14 residues. V was clipped by 4 bases and J by 4 bases; unmatched bases: 6. This chain's CDR3 is CSVGTSGQADTQYF. CDR3 bases: TGCAGCGTTGGTACTAGCGGGCAGGCAGATACGCAGTATTTT.

This rearrangement joins TRBV19 to TRBJ2-1, with 11 bases aligning to TRBD2. The length of the CDR3 is 13 residues. CDR1 and CDR2 from the germline V gene are LNHDA and SQIVND (reference sequence). The chain's CDR3 is CGSGTSGYHEQFF. The CDR3 coding sequence is TGTGGATCGGGGACTAGCGGATACCACGAGCAGTTCTTC.

The chain couples TRBV27 to TRBJ2-7; TRBD1 matches at 11 bases. Looked up from germline, CDR1 is MNHEY and CDR2 is SMNVEV (reference sequence). CDR3 size: 15 residues. With V trimmed by 7 bases and J by 1 base, 6 bases remained unmatched. For the CDR3, the DNA is TGTGCCAGCACCGGGACAGGGGGTATGTCCTACGAGCAGTACTTC. Translation: CASTGTGGMSYEQYF.

This chain connects TRBV27 to TRBJ2-7; D is perhaps TRBD1 (5 bases). Germline V gene lookup returns CDR1 MNHEY and CDR2 SMNVEV (reference sequence). This CDR3 comprises 11 residues. V lost 6 bases and J lost 4, with 7 bases in between. This chain's CDR3 is CASRQGYEQYF. In DNA form, the CDR3 reads TGTGCCAGCAGGCAGGGTTACGAGCAGTACTTC.

The CDR3 nucleotides are TGTGCCAGTAGTATAGAGAGTAGCGGTTACAATGAGCAGTTCTTC. Protein: CASSIESSGYNEQFF. The rearrangement uses TRBV19 and TRBJ2-1; D is perhaps TRBD2 (6 bases). V was pared by 0 bases and J by 4 bases, with 10 bases between. This CDR3 region has 15 residues. Germline V CDR1 and CDR2: LNHDA, SQIVND (reference sequence).

The chain joins TRBV5-1 to TRBJ1-2; D not certain. CDR1 SGHRS and CDR2 YFSETQ come from the germline V gene. This CDR3 has 16 residues. V dropped 0 bases and J dropped 0 bases, with 12 bases sitting between them. In DNA, the CDR3 is TGCGCCAGCAGCTTGGCCGAATTGACACCTAACTATGGCTACACCTTC. Translation gives CASSLAELTPNYGYTF.

This clone showed up just once. V gene TRBV19 combines with J gene TRBJ1-2, with TRBD1 matching over 9 bases. The CDR3 has 14 amino acids. J gave up 4 bases and V 4 bases, and 4 bases lay outside the gene matches. Germline CDR1 is LNHDA and CDR2 is SQIVND (reference sequence). For the CDR3, the DNA is TGTGCCAGTAGTAGCGGGGACAGGGCCTATGGCTACACCTTC. Translated: CASSSGDRAYGYTF.

The CDR3 DNA sequence: TGTGCCAGTAGTATAGCAGCGGGTTACAATGAGCAGTTCTTC. Amino acids: CASSIAAGYNEQFF. The chain combines TRBV19 with TRBJ2-1, with D possibly matching TRBD2 (6 bases). Trimming pared 1 base from V and 4 bases from J, leaving 8 bases between. CDR1 is LNHDA and CDR2 is SQIVND in the germline V gene (reference sequence). This CDR3 region has 14 residues. Full variable domain (outside the CDR3, taken from reference TRBV19 and TRBJ2-1): DGGITQSPKYLFRKEGQNVTLSCEQNLNHDAMYWYRQDPGQGLRLIYYSQIVNDFQKGDIAEGYSVSREKKESFPLTVTSAQKNPTAFYLCASSIAAGYNEQFFGPGTRLTVL.

The table lists this clone with a count of one. This chain uses TRBV30 with TRBJ2-7, with TRBD2 identical over 11 bases. Looked up from germline, CDR1 is GTSNPN and CDR2 is SVGIG (reference sequence). This CDR3 is built from 14 residues. V was pared by 8 bases and J by 6 bases, with 12 bases of the junction left unmatched. This CDR3 reads CATSPVAGGVEQYF. CDR3 sequence (DNA): TGTGCCACCAGTCCGGTAGCGGGAGGGGTCGAGCAGTACTTC.

The chain uses TRBV5-5 and TRBJ2-7, with D perhaps TRBD1 (6 bases). V dropped 1 base and J dropped 2 bases, with 10 bases sitting between them. Germline CDR1 SGHKS, CDR2 YYEKEE (reference sequence). The CDR3 has 14 residues. CDR3 in amino acids: CASSLRGSPYEQYF. The DNA of the CDR3 is TGTGCCAGCAGCTTGAGGGGGAGTCCCTACGAGCAGTACTTC.

The rearrangement uses TRBV27 and TRBJ2-7, with a weak D call TRBD2 (5 bases). The germline CDR1 and CDR2 sequences are MNHEY and SMNVEV (reference sequence). The V and J ends lost 4 bases and 5 bases respectively, with 12 bases between them. The CDR3 is made up of 13 amino acids. The CDR3 protein is CASSYTGINEQYF. CDR3 DNA: TGTGCCAGCAGTTATACGGGGATCAACGAGCAGTACTTC.

V and J are TRBV9 and TRBJ2-2, with 8 bases identical to TRBD2. The trim removed 8 bases at V and 4 bases at J, leaving 13 bases unmatched. From germline, CDR1 is SGDLS and CDR2 YYNGEE. The CDR3 loop spans 16 amino acids. DNA of the CDR3: TGTGCCAGTTCAGACCCCAGCGGGAGAAGCACCGGGGAGCTGTTTTTT. Translation: CASSDPSGRSTGELFF. The variable domain in full, completed from reference TRBV9 and TRBJ2-2, reads DSGVTQTPKHLITATGQRVTLRCSPRSGDLSVYWYQQSLDQGLQFLIQYYNGEERAKGNILERFSAQQFPDLHSELNLSSLELGDSALYFCASSDPSGRSTGELFFGEGSRLTVL.

The chain joins TRBV4-2 to TRBJ2-7; D is possibly TRBD1 (5 bases). The CDR3 covers 15 residues. The V and J ends lost 1 base and 0 bases respectively, with 10 bases between them. CDR1 is LGHNA and CDR2 is YNFKEQ in the germline V gene. The CDR3 bases are TGTGCCAGCAGCCAAGGGGGCGAAACCTCCTACGAGCAGTACTTC. Residues: CASSQGGETSYEQYF.

The V and J genes are TRBV28 and TRBJ1-2; 10 nucleotides match TRBD1. The CDR3 has 14 residues. With 6 bases clipped from V and 8 bases from J, the junction kept 9 bases outside the gene matches. From germline, CDR1 is MDHEN and CDR2 SYDVKM. Here the CDR3 reads CASSWTGTGVGYTF. The CDR3, as DNA: TGTGCCAGCAGCTGGACCGGGACAGGGGTAGGCTACACCTTC.

This rearrangement joins TRBV29-1 to TRBJ2-1, with TRBD2 as a possible D gene (6 bases). Per germline, CDR1 SQVTM and CDR2 ANQGSEA. The CDR3 sequence is 12 residues long. V was cut by 6 bases and J by 3 bases, with 9 bases left in between. The CDR3 region is CSVTSLYNEQFF. CDR3 sequence (DNA): TGCAGCGTGACTAGTCTCTACAATGAGCAGTTCTTC.

Within the sample, this clone is medium-sized. V usage is TRBV27 and J usage is TRBJ1-1; TRBD1 matches 7 bases. Per germline, CDR1 MNHEY and CDR2 SMNVEV (reference sequence). The CDR3 consists of 16 residues. Trimming removed 6 bases from V and 3 bases from J; junction bases left unmatched: 13. CDR3 sequence: CASSPRQGPRDTEAFF. CDR3 bases: TGTGCCAGCAGCCCACGACAGGGCCCTCGGGACACTGAAGCTTTCTTT.

The chain couples TRBV19 to TRBJ2-1; 8 nucleotides agree with TRBD2. Unmatched junction bases numbered 12, after V lost 3 bases and J lost 8 bases. The germline V gene encodes CDR1 LNHDA and CDR2 SQIVND (reference sequence). The CDR3 spans 16 residues. The CDR3 DNA reads as TGTGCCAGTAGTATCCCGACTAGCGTCCCCGTCTATGAGCAGTTCTTC. Its translation is CASSIPTSVPVYEQFF.

This chain uses TRBV2 with TRBJ2-3; D remains ambiguous. Trimming pared 7 bases from V and 3 bases from J, leaving 5 bases between. Germline CDR1 reads SNHLY; CDR2 reads FYNNEI. This CDR3 region has 11 residues. CDR3 in DNA: TGTGCCAGCATCCGGACAGATACGCAGTATTTT. It specifies CASIRTDTQYF.

This sequence joins TRBV4-3 and TRBJ2-2; 8 bases map to TRBD2. CDR1 LGHNA and CDR2 YSLEER come from the germline V gene. This CDR3 is built from 16 residues. The ends lost 7 bases at V and 4 bases at J; junction bases unmatched: 11. The CDR3 DNA reads TGCGCCAGCACCCCCTCCCCGGGAGGGGTCACCGGGGAGCTGTTTTTT. Translation gives CASTPSPGGVTGELFF.

The gene calls are TRBV7-9 and TRBJ2-5, with 9 bases aligning to TRBD1. Germline CDR1 reads SEHNR; CDR2 reads FQNEAQ (reference sequence). The V gene end was trimmed by 2 bases and the J gene end by 5 bases; junction bases not matched to a gene: 12. CDR3 length equals 17 residues. The CDR3 reads CASSLLVSGQGHETQYF. As DNA, the CDR3 is TGTGCCAGCAGCTTATTGGTATCGGGACAGGGACACGAGACCCAGTACTTC. Full variable domain (outside the CDR3, taken from reference TRBV7-9 and TRBJ2-5): DTGVSQNPRHKITKRGQNVTFRCDPISEHNRLYWYRQTLGQGPEFLTYFQNEAQLEKSRLLSDRFSAERPKGSFSTLEIQRTEQGDSAMYLCASSLLVSGQGHETQYFGPGTRLLVL.

V usage is TRBV19 and J usage is TRBJ1-3; 7 bases map to TRBD1. Germline V gene sequence: CDR1 LNHDA, CDR2 SQIVND (reference sequence). J lost 4 bases, V lost 10 bases, and 10 bases had no gene match. CDR3 size: 14 residues. Here the CDR3 reads CATDTGVRGNTIYF. CDR3 sequence (DNA): TGTGCCACCGATACAGGGGTCAGAGGAAACACCATATATTTT.

This chain uses TRBV21-1 with TRBJ1-3; the D call TRBD1 from the table was never checked on the DNA. TRBV21-1 is shown as a pseudogene. CDR3 length: 18 residues. The CDR3 region is CASSKGEPGQVIGNTIYF. CDR3 nucleotides: TGTGCCAGCAGCAAAGGGGAACCGGGACAGGTGATTGGAAACACCATATATTTT.

This clone was found a few times. The rearrangement uses TRBV27 and TRBJ2-7, with no clear D. The CDR3 is 11 residues long. V lost 5 bases to trimming and J lost 7 bases, with 9 bases between them. Germline-derived CDR1 and CDR2 are MNHEY and SMNVEV (reference sequence). The CDR3 DNA follows: TGTGCCAGCAGTCCCCCGCGGGAGCAGTACTTC. Protein product: CASSPPREQYF.